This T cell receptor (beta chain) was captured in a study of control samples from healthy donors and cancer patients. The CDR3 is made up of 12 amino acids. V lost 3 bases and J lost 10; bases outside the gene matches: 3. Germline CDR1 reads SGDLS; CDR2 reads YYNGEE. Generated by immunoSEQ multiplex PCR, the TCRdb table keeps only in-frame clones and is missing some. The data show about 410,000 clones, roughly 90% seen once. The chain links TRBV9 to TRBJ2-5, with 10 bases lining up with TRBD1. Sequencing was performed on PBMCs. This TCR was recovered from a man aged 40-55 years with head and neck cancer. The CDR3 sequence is CASSGQGADQYF. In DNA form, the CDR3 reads TGTGCCAGCAGCGGACAGGGGGCTGACCAGTACTTC.